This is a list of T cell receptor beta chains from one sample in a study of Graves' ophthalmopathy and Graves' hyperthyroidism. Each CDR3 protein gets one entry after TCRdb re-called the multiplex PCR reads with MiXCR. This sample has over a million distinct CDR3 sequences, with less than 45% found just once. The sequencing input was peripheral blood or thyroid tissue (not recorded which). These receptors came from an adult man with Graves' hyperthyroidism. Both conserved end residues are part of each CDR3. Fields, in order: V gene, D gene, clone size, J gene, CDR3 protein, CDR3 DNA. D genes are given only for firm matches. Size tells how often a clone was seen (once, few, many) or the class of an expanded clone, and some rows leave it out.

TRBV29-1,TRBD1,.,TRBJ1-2,CRPGQGAQGYTF,TGCAGACCCGGACAGGGGGCTCAAGGCTACACCTTC
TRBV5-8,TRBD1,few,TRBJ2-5,CASSPLSGQGEETQYF,TGTGCCAGCAGCCCGCTATCCGGACAGGGAGAAGAGACCCAGTACTTC
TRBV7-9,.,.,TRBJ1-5,CASSDGGVLGNQPQHF,TGTGCCAGCAGCGATGGGGGGGTCTTGGGCAATCAGCCCCAGCATTTT
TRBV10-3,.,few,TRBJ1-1,CAISESELAFF,TGTGCCATCAGTGAGTCGGAGCTAGCTTTCTTT
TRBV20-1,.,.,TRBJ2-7,CSARDSGITYEQYF,TGCAGTGCTAGAGATTCAGGGATCACCTACGAGCAGTACTTC
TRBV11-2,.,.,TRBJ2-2,CASSLVQRSPGELFF,TGTGCCAGCAGCTTAGTACAGAGGTCCCCCGGGGAGCTGTTTTTT
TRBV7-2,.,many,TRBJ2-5,CASSSRRLGLLSGETQYF,TGTGCCAGCAGCTCGCGTCGATTGGGACTCCTGTCGGGGGAGACCCAGTACTTC
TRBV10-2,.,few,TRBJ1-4,CASSEPGEKLFF,TGCGCCAGCAGTGAGCCGGGTGAAAAACTGTTTTTT
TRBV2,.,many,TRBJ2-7,CASSESGLGEQYF,TGTGCCAGCAGTGAATCGGGACTGGGAGAGCAGTACTTC
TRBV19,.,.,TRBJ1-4,CASTGYLGRYNEKLFF,TGTGCCAGTACCGGGTACCTGGGACGGTATAATGAAAAACTGTTTTTT
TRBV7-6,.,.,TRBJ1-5,CASSAETGNQPQHF,TGTGCCAGCAGCGCCGAGACAGGCAATCAGCCCCAGCATTTT
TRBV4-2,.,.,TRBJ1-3,CASSPGARGKNTIYF,TGTGCCAGCAGCCCCGGGGCACGAGGTAAAAACACCATATATTTT
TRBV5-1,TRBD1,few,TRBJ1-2,CASRKETGNYGYTF,TGCGCCAGCAGGAAGGAGACAGGGAACTATGGCTACACCTTC
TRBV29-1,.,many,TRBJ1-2,CSVEGSRSPNNYGYTF,TGCAGCGTTGAAGGTTCTAGGTCCCCGAATAACTATGGCTACACCTTC
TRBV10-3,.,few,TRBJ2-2,CASSSTGMGTGELFF,TGTGCCAGCAGTTCCACAGGGATGGGCACCGGGGAGCTGTTTTTT
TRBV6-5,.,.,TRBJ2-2,CASSDLVRDTGELFF,TGTGCCAGCAGTGACTTGGTTCGGGACACCGGGGAGCTGTTTTTT
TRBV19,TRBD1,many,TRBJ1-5,CASSPDRDPQHF,TGTGCCAGTAGTCCCGACAGGGATCCCCAGCATTTT